The clone carrying this TCR beta chain was recorded a few times. Its antigen is currently unknown. CDR1 is KGHDR, CDR2 SFDVKD, per germline. This CDR3 has 14 amino acids. Trimming left V 0 bases short and J 9 bases short, with 11 bases between. These data are taken from a study of T-cell reconstitution after alpha-beta-depleted transplantation in children. Study results and caveats: Where some patients showed high TCRbeta diversity at day 60, it came from recipient T cells and thymic progenitors that had survived. After transplant, at about two months, alpha-beta T cells were reportedly derived from several hundred expanded graft clones. At the one-year point after transplant, T-cell counts and TCRbeta diversity were found to come mostly from T cells that had been newly produced.

Unique molecular identifiers were incorporated during preparation of the TCRbeta library. TCRdb independently ran MiXCR on the PCR reads; one entry per CDR3 protein. The sample gives 80,000 or so distinct CDR3 sequences, roughly 13% of which show up once; 25% to 35% is in the top ten. The chain employs TRBV24-1 and TRBJ2-1, with D possibly matching TRBD2 (5 bases). The TCR sequence derives from a male patient aged 2-9 years who had a stem cell transplant for acute lymphoblastic leukemia, so the T cells may come from the graft donor. The sample in question was PBMCs, mostly from graft donor cells, obtained 180 days after TCRalphabeta/CD19-depleted stem cell transplant. The chain's CDR3 is CATSDLLDGGEQFF. CDR3 nucleotides: TGTGCCACCAGTGATTTGTTAGACGGAGGTGAGCAGTTCTTC.